Listed below are T cell receptor beta chains from one sample, sequenced in a study of cytomegalovirus exposure and HLA in healthy donors. The method was immunoSEQ multiplex PCR; TCRdb's version includes in-frame clones alone and lacks a portion of them. The sample shows around 130,000 clones, about 81% of them seen only once. The source material was PBMCs. The receptors stem from a middle-aged woman in good health and CMV-seropositive. CDR3s include the opening cysteine and the closing phenylalanine or tryptophan. A D gene is named only where the DNA matches it firmly. Part of the rows lack a size; the others show once, few, many or a class for expanded clones.

clone_size: .
j_call: TRBJ2-3
cdr3_length: 15
v_call: TRBV6-5
d_call: TRBD1
cdr3_aa: CASSSGTGSTDTQYF
cdr3_nt: TGTGCCAGCAGTTCCGGGACAGGGAGCACAGATACGCAGTATTTT

clone_size: .
j_call: TRBJ2-3
cdr3_length: 15
v_call: TRBV25-1
d_call: .
cdr3_aa: CASSEVDRSTDTQYF
cdr3_nt: TGTGCCAGCAGTGAAGTTGACAGAAGCACAGATACGCAGTATTTT

clone_size: .
j_call: TRBJ2-4
cdr3_length: 18
v_call: TRBV19
d_call: TRBD1
cdr3_aa: CASSIGGQTSLAKNIQYF
cdr3_nt: TGTGCCAGTAGTATAGGGGGACAGACCTCATTAGCCAAAAACATTCAGTACTTC

clone_size: .
j_call: TRBJ1-2
cdr3_length: 14
v_call: TRBV27
d_call: .
cdr3_aa: CASSLDSSINGYTF
cdr3_nt: TGTGCCAGCAGCCTGGACAGTTCTATTAACGGCTACACCTTC

clone_size: .
j_call: TRBJ2-2
cdr3_length: 15
v_call: TRBV7-6
d_call: .
cdr3_aa: CASSLVLGGTGELFF
cdr3_nt: TGTGCCAGCAGCTTAGTCTTAGGGGGCACCGGGGAGCTGTTTTTT

clone_size: .
j_call: TRBJ1-2
cdr3_length: 15
v_call: TRBV28
d_call: TRBD1
cdr3_aa: CASSPPGTGSYGYTF
cdr3_nt: TGTGCCAGCAGTCCACCCGGGACAGGGTCCTATGGCTACACCTTC

clone_size: .
j_call: TRBJ1-1
cdr3_length: 16
v_call: TRBV7-3
d_call: TRBD1
cdr3_aa: CASSLKGQALNTEAFF
cdr3_nt: TGTGCCAGCAGCTTAAAAGGACAGGCACTCAACACTGAAGCTTTCTTT

clone_size: .
j_call: TRBJ1-5
cdr3_length: 13
v_call: TRBV6-5
d_call: .
cdr3_aa: CASSSLGEQPQHF
cdr3_nt: TGTGCCAGCAGTTCTCTGGGCGAGCAGCCCCAGCATTTT

clone_size: few
j_call: TRBJ1-2
cdr3_length: 15
v_call: TRBV30
d_call: .
cdr3_aa: CAWSVPPTTNYGYTF
cdr3_nt: TGTGCCTGGAGTGTACCCCCTACCACTAACTATGGCTACACCTTC

clone_size: .
j_call: TRBJ2-7
cdr3_length: 14
v_call: TRBV4-3
d_call: .
cdr3_aa: CASSPSGLSYEQYF
cdr3_nt: TGCGCCAGCAGCCCCAGCGGGCTTTCCTACGAGCAGTACTTC

clone_size: .
j_call: TRBJ1-2
cdr3_length: 14
v_call: TRBV4-1
d_call: .
cdr3_aa: CASSQIRGMPGYTF
cdr3_nt: TGCGCCAGCAGCCAAATCAGGGGTATGCCTGGCTACACCTTC

clone_size: .
j_call: TRBJ2-5
cdr3_length: 15
v_call: TRBV29-1
d_call: .
cdr3_aa: CSVDPDSGVKETQYF
cdr3_nt: TGCAGCGTTGATCCGGACAGCGGCGTTAAAGAGACCCAGTACTTC

clone_size: .
j_call: TRBJ2-7
cdr3_length: 14
v_call: TRBV2
d_call: .
cdr3_aa: CASSESSGPYEQYF
cdr3_nt: TGTGCCAGCAGTGAATCCTCAGGGCCCTACGAGCAGTACTTC

clone_size: .
j_call: TRBJ2-7
cdr3_length: 16
v_call: TRBV5-8
d_call: .
cdr3_aa: CASSLDRSGGTYEQYF
cdr3_nt: TGTGCCAGCAGCTTGGACAGGTCGGGGGGCACCTACGAGCAGTACTTC

clone_size: few
j_call: TRBJ2-2
cdr3_length: 16
v_call: TRBV6-5
d_call: TRBD1
cdr3_aa: CASSYVRQGGTGELFF
cdr3_nt: TGTGCCAGCAGTTACGTACGACAGGGGGGCACCGGGGAGCTGTTTTTT

clone_size: .
j_call: TRBJ2-7
cdr3_length: 17
v_call: TRBV5-1
d_call: TRBD2
cdr3_aa: CASSLTAPGLAKHEQYF
cdr3_nt: TGCGCCAGCAGCTTGACGGCCCCGGGACTAGCTAAACACGAGCAGTACTTC

clone_size: .
j_call: TRBJ1-1
cdr3_length: 13
v_call: TRBV6-5
d_call: .
cdr3_aa: CASSYDRQGEAFF
cdr3_nt: TGTGCCAGCAGTTACGATAGGCAGGGCGAAGCTTTCTTT

clone_size: .
j_call: TRBJ1-1
cdr3_length: 13
v_call: TRBV30
d_call: TRBD1
cdr3_aa: CAWSGQRGTEAFF
cdr3_nt: TGTGCCTGGTCGGGACAGCGAGGCACTGAAGCTTTCTTT

clone_size: .
j_call: TRBJ2-1
cdr3_length: 15
v_call: TRBV19
d_call: .
cdr3_aa: CASSIQGVGGNEQFF
cdr3_nt: TGTGCCAGTAGTATTCAAGGGGTCGGGGGAAATGAGCAGTTCTTC

clone_size: .
j_call: TRBJ2-5
cdr3_length: 16
v_call: TRBV6-6
d_call: TRBD2
cdr3_aa: CASSYQLAGGQETQYF
cdr3_nt: TGTGCCAGCAGTTACCAACTAGCGGGGGGCCAAGAGACCCAGTACTTC

clone_size: few
j_call: TRBJ1-2
cdr3_length: 14
v_call: TRBV28
d_call: .
cdr3_aa: CASSFANYNYGYTF
cdr3_nt: TGTGCCAGCAGTTTCGCCAACTATAACTATGGCTACACCTTC

clone_size: .
j_call: TRBJ2-5
cdr3_length: 14
v_call: TRBV7-9
d_call: .
cdr3_aa: CASSPGSSQETQYF
cdr3_nt: TGTGCCAGCAGCCCGGGATCTAGTCAAGAGACCCAGTACTTC

clone_size: .
j_call: TRBJ1-4
cdr3_length: 16
v_call: TRBV7-2
d_call: .
cdr3_aa: CASSELGGATNEKLFF
cdr3_nt: TGTGCCAGCAGCGAGCTGGGGGGGGCAACTAATGAAAAACTGTTTTTT

clone_size: few
j_call: TRBJ1-1
cdr3_length: 16
v_call: TRBV6-6
d_call: .
cdr3_aa: CASSYSNLRGYTEAFF
cdr3_nt: TGTGCCAGCAGTTACTCGAATCTTCGGGGTTACACTGAAGCTTTCTTT

clone_size: .
j_call: TRBJ2-3
cdr3_length: 15
v_call: TRBV27
d_call: TRBD2
cdr3_aa: CASTGLPLSTDTQYF
cdr3_nt: TGTGCCAGCACGGGACTACCTTTAAGCACAGATACGCAGTATTTT

clone_size: few
j_call: TRBJ2-7
cdr3_length: 14
v_call: TRBV7-2
d_call: TRBD1
cdr3_aa: CASSPGQGALGQYF
cdr3_nt: TGTGCCAGCAGCCCGGGACAGGGGGCGCTTGGGCAGTACTTC

clone_size: .
j_call: TRBJ1-1
cdr3_length: 13
v_call: TRBV5-6
d_call: TRBD1
cdr3_aa: CASSAGGVTEAFF
cdr3_nt: TGTGCCAGCAGCGCAGGGGGCGTCACTGAAGCTTTCTTT

clone_size: .
j_call: TRBJ2-1
cdr3_length: 15
v_call: TRBV6-5
d_call: .
cdr3_aa: CASSYSFVSPNEQFF
cdr3_nt: TGTGCCAGCAGTTACTCGTTCGTTAGCCCCAATGAGCAGTTCTTC

clone_size: .
j_call: TRBJ1-3
cdr3_length: 16
v_call: TRBV11-2
d_call: .
cdr3_aa: CASSLVIGSSGNTIYF
cdr3_nt: TGTGCCAGCAGCTTAGTGATCGGGTCCTCTGGAAACACCATATATTTT

clone_size: .
j_call: TRBJ1-3
cdr3_length: 16
v_call: TRBV7-7
d_call: .
cdr3_aa: CASSPAEGGFGNTIYF
cdr3_nt: TGTGCCAGCAGCCCAGCCGAGGGGGGGTTCGGAAACACCATATATTTT

clone_size: .
j_call: TRBJ2-7
cdr3_length: 13
v_call: TRBV5-4
d_call: .
cdr3_aa: CASSLDVWREQYF
cdr3_nt: TGTGCCAGCAGCCTTGATGTTTGGAGGGAGCAGTACTTC

clone_size: .
j_call: TRBJ1-4
cdr3_length: 16
v_call: TRBV14
d_call: TRBD1
cdr3_aa: CASSQDAGQRDEKLFF
cdr3_nt: TGTGCCAGCAGCCAAGATGCGGGACAGAGAGATGAAAAACTGTTTTTT

clone_size: .
j_call: TRBJ2-1
cdr3_length: 13
v_call: TRBV5-6
d_call: .
cdr3_aa: CASSLLLTREQFF
cdr3_nt: TGTGCCAGCAGCTTGCTCTTAACCAGAGAGCAGTTCTTC

clone_size: .
j_call: TRBJ2-3
cdr3_length: 14
v_call: TRBV6-1
d_call: TRBD1
cdr3_aa: CASSYRGHWDTQYF
cdr3_nt: TGTGCCAGCAGCTACAGGGGGCATTGGGATACGCAGTATTTT

clone_size: .
j_call: TRBJ1-4
cdr3_length: 13
v_call: TRBV28
d_call: .
cdr3_aa: CAVMEESNEKLFF
cdr3_nt: TGTGCCGTGATGGAGGAGAGTAATGAAAAACTGTTTTTT

clone_size: few
j_call: TRBJ2-5
cdr3_length: 16
v_call: TRBV4-3
d_call: .
cdr3_aa: CASSQGGVQRGETQYF
cdr3_nt: TGCGCCAGCAGCCAAGGCGGAGTACAACGAGGGGAGACCCAGTACTTC

clone_size: .
j_call: TRBJ1-4
cdr3_length: 17
v_call: TRBV25-1
d_call: .
cdr3_aa: CASSDYPMGLTNEKLFF
cdr3_nt: TGTGCCAGCAGTGACTACCCTATGGGACTGACTAATGAAAAACTGTTTTTT

clone_size: .
j_call: TRBJ2-7
cdr3_length: 14
v_call: TRBV6-5
d_call: TRBD1
cdr3_aa: CASRQTGGSYEQYF
cdr3_nt: TGTGCCAGCAGGCAAACAGGGGGATCCTACGAGCAGTACTTC

clone_size: few
j_call: TRBJ2-7
cdr3_length: 11
v_call: TRBV5-1
d_call: .
cdr3_aa: CASSPSYEQYF
cdr3_nt: TGCGCCAGCAGCCCTTCCTACGAGCAGTACTTC

clone_size: .
j_call: TRBJ1-2
cdr3_length: 13
v_call: TRBV7-3
d_call: .
cdr3_aa: CASSLSVTYGYTF
cdr3_nt: TGTGCCAGCAGCTTATCGGTCACCTATGGCTACACCTTC

clone_size: .
j_call: TRBJ2-2
cdr3_length: 14
v_call: TRBV5-6
d_call: TRBD1
cdr3_aa: CASSRDRNTGELFF
cdr3_nt: TGTGCCAGCAGCCGGGACAGGAACACCGGGGAGCTGTTTTTT

clone_size: .
j_call: TRBJ1-4
cdr3_length: 17
v_call: TRBV19
d_call: .
cdr3_aa: CASSLLEASGSNEKLFF
cdr3_nt: TGTGCCAGTAGTCTCCTGGAGGCCTCGGGGAGTAATGAAAAACTGTTTTTT

clone_size: few
j_call: TRBJ1-2
cdr3_length: 13
v_call: TRBV2
d_call: .
cdr3_aa: CASSPGGPGGYTF
cdr3_nt: TGTGCCAGCAGCCCGGGGGGGCCGGGAGGCTACACCTTC

clone_size: .
j_call: TRBJ2-7
cdr3_length: 13
v_call: TRBV29-1
d_call: TRBD1
cdr3_aa: CSVAGDRAYEQYF
cdr3_nt: TGCAGCGTTGCTGGAGACAGGGCCTACGAGCAGTACTTC

clone_size: .
j_call: TRBJ1-5
cdr3_length: 15
v_call: TRBV19
d_call: .
cdr3_aa: CASSIVPGGNQPQHF
cdr3_nt: TGTGCCAGTAGTATAGTCCCAGGAGGAAATCAGCCCCAGCATTTT

clone_size: .
j_call: TRBJ2-1
cdr3_length: 17
v_call: TRBV27
d_call: .
cdr3_aa: CASSSPDSHVSSNEQFF
cdr3_nt: TGTGCCAGCAGTTCGCCTGACTCCCACGTATCCTCCAATGAGCAGTTCTTC

clone_size: .
j_call: TRBJ2-5
cdr3_length: 12
v_call: TRBV28
d_call: TRBD2
cdr3_aa: CASSGLAGMQHF
cdr3_nt: TGTGCCAGCAGTGGACTAGCGGGAATGCAACACTTC

clone_size: once
j_call: TRBJ2-2
cdr3_length: 15
v_call: TRBV7-8
d_call: TRBD2
cdr3_aa: CASSLLAGDGGELFF
cdr3_nt: TGTGCCAGCAGCTTACTAGCGGGGGACGGCGGGGAGCTGTTTTTT

clone_size: .
j_call: TRBJ2-7
cdr3_length: 16
v_call: TRBV18
d_call: .
cdr3_aa: CASSRGVTVETYEQYF
cdr3_nt: TGTGCCAGCTCCCGCGGGGTGACGGTGGAGACCTACGAGCAGTACTTC

clone_size: .
j_call: TRBJ2-7
cdr3_length: 15
v_call: TRBV30
d_call: TRBD1
cdr3_aa: CAWSRGGAGGGEQYF
cdr3_nt: TGTGCCTGGAGTAGGGGTGGGGCAGGGGGCGGCGAGCAGTACTTC

clone_size: few
j_call: TRBJ1-2
cdr3_length: 16
v_call: TRBV5-1
d_call: .
cdr3_aa: CASSELDSSANYGYTF
cdr3_nt: TGCGCCAGCAGCGAACTGGACAGCTCAGCTAACTATGGCTACACCTTC

clone_size: few
j_call: TRBJ1-6
cdr3_length: 15
v_call: TRBV29-1
d_call: TRBD1
cdr3_aa: CSVKAGTGNNSPLHF
cdr3_nt: TGCAGCGTTAAAGCCGGGACAGGGAATAATTCACCCCTCCACTTT

clone_size: .
j_call: TRBJ1-1
cdr3_length: 11
v_call: TRBV6-1
d_call: .
cdr3_aa: CASSAQAGAFF
cdr3_nt: TGTGCCAGCAGTGCCCAGGCGGGAGCTTTCTTT

clone_size: .
j_call: TRBJ1-2
cdr3_length: 15
v_call: TRBV19
d_call: .
cdr3_aa: CASSLPTRTNYGYTF
cdr3_nt: TGTGCCAGTAGTCTTCCGACAAGGACTAACTATGGCTACACCTTC

clone_size: .
j_call: TRBJ2-2
cdr3_length: 15
v_call: TRBV7-9
d_call: .
cdr3_aa: CASRPEGENTGELFF
cdr3_nt: TGTGCCAGCCGCCCTGAGGGTGAGAACACCGGGGAGCTGTTTTTT

clone_size: .
j_call: TRBJ2-1
cdr3_length: 15
v_call: TRBV9
d_call: TRBD2
cdr3_aa: CASSPRTRNYNEQFF
cdr3_nt: TGTGCCAGCAGCCCCCGGACTAGAAACTACAATGAGCAGTTCTTC

clone_size: .
j_call: TRBJ1-2
cdr3_length: 13
v_call: TRBV18
d_call: .
cdr3_aa: CASSPGTGYRYTF
cdr3_nt: TGTGCCAGCTCACCAGGAACAGGGTATCGCTACACCTTC

clone_size: .
j_call: TRBJ2-2
cdr3_length: 15
v_call: TRBV2
d_call: TRBD2
cdr3_aa: CASRRLAGVTGELFF
cdr3_nt: TGTGCCAGCAGGCGACTAGCGGGAGTCACCGGGGAGCTGTTTTTT

clone_size: .
j_call: TRBJ2-1
cdr3_length: 15
v_call: TRBV6-5
d_call: TRBD2
cdr3_aa: CASASGRFGSGEQFF
cdr3_nt: TGTGCCAGCGCTAGCGGGAGATTTGGGTCGGGTGAGCAGTTCTTC

clone_size: .
j_call: TRBJ2-7
cdr3_length: 14
v_call: TRBV19
d_call: TRBD1
cdr3_aa: CASSLKDRSGEQYF
cdr3_nt: TGTGCCAGTAGTCTCAAGGACAGGTCGGGCGAGCAGTACTTC